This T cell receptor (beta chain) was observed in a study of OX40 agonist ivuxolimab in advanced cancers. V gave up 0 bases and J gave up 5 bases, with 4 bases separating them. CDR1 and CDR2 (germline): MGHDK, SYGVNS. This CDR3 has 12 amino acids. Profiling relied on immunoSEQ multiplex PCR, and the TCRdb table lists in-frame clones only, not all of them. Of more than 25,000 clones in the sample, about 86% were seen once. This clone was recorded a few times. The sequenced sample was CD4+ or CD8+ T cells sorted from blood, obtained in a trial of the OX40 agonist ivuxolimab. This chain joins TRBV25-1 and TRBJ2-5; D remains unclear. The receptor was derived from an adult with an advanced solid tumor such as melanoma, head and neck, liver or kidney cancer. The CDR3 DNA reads TGTGCCAGCAGTGAATATTTCGAGACCCAGTACTTC. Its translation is CASSEYFETQYF.